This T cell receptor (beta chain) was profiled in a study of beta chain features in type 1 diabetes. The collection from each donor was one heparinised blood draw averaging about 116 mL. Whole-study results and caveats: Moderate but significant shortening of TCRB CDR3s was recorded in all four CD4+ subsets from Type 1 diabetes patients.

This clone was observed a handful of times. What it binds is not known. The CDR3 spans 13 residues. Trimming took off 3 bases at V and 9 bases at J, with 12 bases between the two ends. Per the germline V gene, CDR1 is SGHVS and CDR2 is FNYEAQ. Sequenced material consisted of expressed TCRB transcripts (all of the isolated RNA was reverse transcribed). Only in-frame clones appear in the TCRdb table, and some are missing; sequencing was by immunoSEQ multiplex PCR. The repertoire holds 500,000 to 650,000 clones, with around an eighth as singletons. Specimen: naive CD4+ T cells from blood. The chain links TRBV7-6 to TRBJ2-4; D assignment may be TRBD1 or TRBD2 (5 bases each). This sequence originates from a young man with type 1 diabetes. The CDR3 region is CASSLRGAGIQYF. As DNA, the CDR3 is TGTGCCAGCAGCTTGAGGGGCGCCGGCATTCAGTACTTC.